This T cell receptor beta chain came from a study of blood T cell repertoires in COVID-19. Generated by immunoSEQ multiplex PCR, the TCRdb table keeps only in-frame clones and is missing some. The sample contains just over 250,000 clones, about 88% of which appear only once. With regard to this clone: A read error may produce the germline difference seen at one junction end.

Sequences were obtained from peripheral blood. The clonotype was recovered from a man aged 55 to 70 who had recovered from COVID-19.

This chain's CDR3 is CASTLAGAATDTQYF. The CDR3 nucleotides read TGTGCCAGCACCTTAGCGGGGGCCGCAACAGATACGCAGTATTTT. This chain connects TRBV7-3 to TRBJ2-3; 9 nucleotides align to TRBD2. The CDR3 extends over 15 amino acids. CDR1 SGHTA and CDR2 FQGTGA come from the germline V gene.